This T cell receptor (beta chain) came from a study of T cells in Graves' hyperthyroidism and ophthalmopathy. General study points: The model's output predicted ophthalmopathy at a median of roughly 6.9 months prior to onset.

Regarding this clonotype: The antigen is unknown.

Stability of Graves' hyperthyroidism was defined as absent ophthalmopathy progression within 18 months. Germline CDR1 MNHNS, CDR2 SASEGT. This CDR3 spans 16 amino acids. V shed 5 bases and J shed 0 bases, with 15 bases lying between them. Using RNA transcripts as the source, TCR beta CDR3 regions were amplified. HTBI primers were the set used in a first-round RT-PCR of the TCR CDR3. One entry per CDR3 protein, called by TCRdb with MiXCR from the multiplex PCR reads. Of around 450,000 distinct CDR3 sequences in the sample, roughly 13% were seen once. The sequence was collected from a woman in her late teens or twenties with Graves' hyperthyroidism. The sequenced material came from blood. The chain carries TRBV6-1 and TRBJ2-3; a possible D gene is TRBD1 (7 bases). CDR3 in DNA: TGTGCCAGCAGTCCAGGGGGGCTCCCTAGCACAGATACGCAGTATTTT. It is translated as CASSPGGLPSTDTQYF.